Reported below is one T cell receptor beta chain. The antigen is not known. Profiling relied on immunoSEQ multiplex PCR, and the TCRdb table lists in-frame clones only, not all of them. The top ten clones hold 14% of a sample with about 81,000 clones, 85% to 95% of them seen once. The record originates from a study of OX40 agonist ivuxolimab in advanced cancers. Study-wide context: A mean age of around 63 years, range about 20 to 90, was recorded, and 82.7% were male. Three patients showed partial responses: one hepatocellular carcinoma and two cutaneous melanoma cases. Findings and caveats of the study: The mean number of expanded clones was higher in CD8+ T cells than in CD4+.

People who had autoimmune disease history or systemic immunosuppression were excluded. V lost 0 bases to trimming and J lost 0 bases; unmatched junction nucleotides: 3. CDR1 and CDR2 from the germline V gene are SGHTA and FQGNSA. This CDR3 has 16 amino acids. The sequence derives from an adult with an advanced solid tumor such as melanoma, head and neck, liver or kidney cancer. The sample here was CD4+ or CD8+ T cells sorted from blood, taken in a trial of the OX40 agonist ivuxolimab. The chain has TRBV7-2 and TRBJ2-7; 9 nucleotides align to TRBD1. The CDR3 sequence is CASSLAGTGSSYEQYF. The CDR3 nucleotides read TGTGCCAGCAGCTTAGCCGGGACAGGGTCCTCCTACGAGCAGTACTTC. Full variable domain (rest looked up from reference TRBV7-2 and TRBJ2-7): GAGVSQSPSNKVTEKGKDVELRCDPISGHTALYWYRQSLGQGLEFLIYFQGNSAPDKSGLPSDRFSAERTGGSVSTLTIQRTQQEDSAVYLCASSLAGTGSSYEQYFGPGTRLTVT.